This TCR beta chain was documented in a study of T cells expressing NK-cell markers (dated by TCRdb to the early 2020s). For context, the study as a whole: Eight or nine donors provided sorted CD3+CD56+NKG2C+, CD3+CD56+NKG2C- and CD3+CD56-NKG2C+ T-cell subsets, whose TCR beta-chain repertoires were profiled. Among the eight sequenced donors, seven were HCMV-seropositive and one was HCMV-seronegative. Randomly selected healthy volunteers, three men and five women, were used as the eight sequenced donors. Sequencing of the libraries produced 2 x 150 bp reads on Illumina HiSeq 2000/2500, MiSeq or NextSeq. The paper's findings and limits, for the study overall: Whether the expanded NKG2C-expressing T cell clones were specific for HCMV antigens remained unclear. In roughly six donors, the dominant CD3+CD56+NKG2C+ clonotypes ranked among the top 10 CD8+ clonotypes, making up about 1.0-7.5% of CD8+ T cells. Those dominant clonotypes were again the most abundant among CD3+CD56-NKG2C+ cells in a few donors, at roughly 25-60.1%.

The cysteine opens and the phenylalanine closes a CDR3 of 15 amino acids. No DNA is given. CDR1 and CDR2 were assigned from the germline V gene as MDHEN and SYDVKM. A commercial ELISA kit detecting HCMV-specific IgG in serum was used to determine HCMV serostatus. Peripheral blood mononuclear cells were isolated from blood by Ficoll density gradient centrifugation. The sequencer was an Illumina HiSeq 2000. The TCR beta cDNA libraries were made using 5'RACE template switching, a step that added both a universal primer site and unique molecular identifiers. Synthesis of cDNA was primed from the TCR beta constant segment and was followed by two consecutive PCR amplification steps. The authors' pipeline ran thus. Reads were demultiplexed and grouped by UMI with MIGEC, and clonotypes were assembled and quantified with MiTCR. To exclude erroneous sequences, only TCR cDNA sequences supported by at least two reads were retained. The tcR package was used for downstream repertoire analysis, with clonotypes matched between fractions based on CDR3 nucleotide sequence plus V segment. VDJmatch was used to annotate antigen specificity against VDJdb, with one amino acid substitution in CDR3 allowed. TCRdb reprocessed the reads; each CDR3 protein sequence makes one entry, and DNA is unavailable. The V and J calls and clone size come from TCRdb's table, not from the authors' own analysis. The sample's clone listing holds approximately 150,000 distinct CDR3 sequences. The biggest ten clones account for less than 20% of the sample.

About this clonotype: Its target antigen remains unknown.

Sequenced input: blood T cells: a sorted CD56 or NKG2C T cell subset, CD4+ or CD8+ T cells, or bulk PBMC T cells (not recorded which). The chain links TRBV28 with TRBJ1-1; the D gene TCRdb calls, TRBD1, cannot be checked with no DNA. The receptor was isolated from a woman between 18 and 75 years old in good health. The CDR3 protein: CASNEPGQGYTEAFF.